This T cell receptor (beta chain) was recovered during a study of T cell repertoires in cytomegalovirus infection. Study-wide context: TCR beta signatures that were public indicated CMV infection and matching HLA type.

Remarks on this clonotype: Its cognate antigen is unknown. A clone one base away is much larger, so this may be a read error. Because it lacks the conserved phenylalanine or tryptophan at the end, this CDR3 is likely a read error.

Overall study results and limits: The ex vivo response showed dominance by HLA-C-restricted CMV-specific TCR beta clonotypes.

Each CDR3 protein gets one entry after TCRdb re-called the reads with MiXCR. The sample carries more than 400,000 distinct CDR3 sequences, less than 30% recorded once. The sample was PBMCs. The receptor was derived from a human donor in good health (CMV status not recorded). Some clones in this sample may be carry-over from other donors' samples.

CDR3 bases: TGTGCCAGCAGTTACCTGGACAGGGTTAGCAATCAGCCCCAGCATGTT. Amino acids: CASSYLDRVSNQPQHV. J is TRBJ1-5 and V is TRBV28, with 8 nucleotides matching TRBD1. Per the germline V gene, CDR1 is MDHEN and CDR2 is SYDVKM. The CDR3 covers 16 residues. Losses at the gene ends were 4 bases for V and 0 bases for J; bases not matched to a gene: 5.